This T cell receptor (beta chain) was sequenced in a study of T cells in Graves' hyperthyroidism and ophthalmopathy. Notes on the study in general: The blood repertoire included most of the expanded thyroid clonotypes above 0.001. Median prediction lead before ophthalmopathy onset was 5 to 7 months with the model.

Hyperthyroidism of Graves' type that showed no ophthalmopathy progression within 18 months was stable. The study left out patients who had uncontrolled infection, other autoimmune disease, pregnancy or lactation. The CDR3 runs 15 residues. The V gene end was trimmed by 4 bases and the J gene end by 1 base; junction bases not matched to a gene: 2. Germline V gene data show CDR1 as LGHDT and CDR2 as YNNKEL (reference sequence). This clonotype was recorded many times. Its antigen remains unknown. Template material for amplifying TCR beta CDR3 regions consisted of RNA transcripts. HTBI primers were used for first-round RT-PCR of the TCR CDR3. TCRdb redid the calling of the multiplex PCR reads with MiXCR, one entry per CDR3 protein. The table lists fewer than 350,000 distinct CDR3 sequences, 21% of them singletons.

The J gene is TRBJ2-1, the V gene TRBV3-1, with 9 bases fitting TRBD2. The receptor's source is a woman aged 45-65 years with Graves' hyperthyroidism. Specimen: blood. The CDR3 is CASSLRGGSYNEQFF. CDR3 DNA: TGTGCCAGCAGCCTGCGGGGGGGGTCCTACAATGAGCAGTTCTTC.